Below, 24 T cell receptor beta chains from the same sample are listed, as sequenced in a study of T cells in Graves' hyperthyroidism and ophthalmopathy. RNA transcripts gave rise to amplified TCR beta CDR3 regions. A first-round RT-PCR of the TCR CDR3 used the HTBI primer set. TCRdb ran MiXCR on the multiplex PCR reads and lists one entry per CDR3 protein. The repertoire consists of hundreds of thousands of distinct CDR3 sequences, with roughly 45% occurring once and the leading ten covering roughly 6.5%. Sequencing used peripheral blood or thyroid tissue (not recorded which). The origin of the receptors is an adult man with Graves' disease, either hyperthyroidism or ophthalmopathy (not recorded which).

The V call is TRBV25-1, the J call TRBJ1-2; D possibly corresponds to TRBD1 (5 bases). CDR1 and CDR2 (germline): MGHDK, SYGVNS. The length of the CDR3 is 14 residues. V lost 6 bases and J lost 2, with 13 bases in between. CDR3 residues: CASSVFGQNYGYTF. The CDR3 coding sequence is TGTGCCAGCAGCGTCTTCGGACAAAACTATGGCTACACCTTC.

The chain combines TRBV2 with TRBJ1-2; no definite D call. Germline V CDR1 and CDR2: SNHLY, FYNNEI. The CDR3 runs to 15 residues. Trimming took 4 bases from V and 0 from J, leaving 12 bases between them. DNA for the CDR3: TGTGCCAGCAGTGTTGACGGTTCTGCTAACTATGGCTACACCTTC. This gives the protein CASSVDGSANYGYTF.

The rearrangement links TRBV5-1 to TRBJ1-1; maybe TRBD1 (5 bases). The CDR3 has 16 residues. The germline CDR1 and CDR2 sequences are SGHRS and YFSETQ. Trimming cost V 0 bases and J 0 bases, with 12 bases left between them. The CDR3: CASSLAREPMNTEAFF. In DNA, the CDR3 is TGCGCCAGCAGCTTGGCCAGGGAGCCAATGAACACTGAAGCTTTCTTT.

The J gene is TRBJ2-7, the V gene TRBV15, with 10 positions matching TRBD1. V was pared by 1 base and J by 0 bases, with 9 bases of the junction left unmatched. This CDR3 contains 18 residues. CDR1 is LNHNV, CDR2 YYDKDF, per germline (reference sequence). The CDR3 sequence: CATSRAGTGARTSYEQYF. CDR3 coding DNA: TGTGCCACCAGCAGAGCCGGGACAGGGGCGAGAACCTCCTACGAGCAGTACTTC.

The chain joins TRBV20-1 to TRBJ2-7, with D unclear. Germline CDR1 is DFQATT and CDR2 is SNEGSKA (reference sequence). With 3 bases removed from V and 3 bases from J, the gap between germline ends came to 12 bases. The CDR3 spans 13 residues. CDR3 in amino acids: CSASHWSGYEQYF. The DNA for the CDR3 is TGCAGTGCTAGTCACTGGTCTGGCTACGAGCAGTACTTC.

V usage is TRBV7-9 and J usage is TRBJ2-7, with D maybe TRBD1 (6 bases). The CDR3 covers 16 residues. Trimming left V 5 bases short and J 3 bases short, with 20 bases between. Germline CDR1 is SEHNR and CDR2 is FQNEAQ (reference sequence). The CDR3 DNA sequence: TGTGCCAGCAGCCCGCTCCTCGCCAGGGGTGGCTACGAGCAGTACTTC. As protein: CASSPLLARGGYEQYF.

V and J are TRBV25-1 and TRBJ1-2; no clear D. V lost 0 bases and J lost 4, with 9 bases in between. Germline V gene lookup returns CDR1 MGHDK and CDR2 SYGVNS. CDR3 length: 14 residues. The CDR3 loop is CASSEYGISYGYTF. The CDR3, as DNA: TGTGCCAGCAGTGAATATGGGATCAGCTATGGCTACACCTTC.

In regard to this clonotype: A much more abundant neighbour one base away suggests this may be a read error. Lacking the conserved final phenylalanine or tryptophan, this CDR3 likely reflects a read error. The chain uses TRBV9 and TRBJ1-6, with a tentative D call TRBD1 (5 bases). The CDR3 is made up of 14 amino acids. V lost 0 bases and J 9 bases, leaving 10 bases between the germline ends. Looked up from germline, CDR1 is SGDLS and CDR2 is YYNGEE. The CDR3 region is CASSVATGGSPLHL. The CDR3 DNA follows: TGTGCCAGCAGCGTAGCCACAGGTGGTTCACCCCTCCACCTT.

This clonotype was seen more than once but under ten times. The rearrangement joins TRBV11-2 to TRBJ1-4; weak D call: TRBD1 (6 bases). V was trimmed by 5 bases and J by 0 bases, leaving 13 bases between them. Per the germline V gene, CDR1 is SGHAT and CDR2 is FQNNGV. The CDR3 spans 16 residues. As DNA, the CDR3 is TGTGCCAGCAGCGGGATTACAGGGACAACTAATGAAAAACTGTTTTTT. Protein product: CASSGITGTTNEKLFF.

This clonotype was picked up one time. A much larger clone lies one base from this, so it may be a read error. The rearrangement links TRBV2 to TRBJ1-2; no firm D call. Germline-derived CDR1 and CDR2 are SNHLY and FYNNEI. This CDR3 is built from 11 residues. Trimming pared 8 bases from V and 6 bases from J, leaving 10 bases between. The CDR3: CASCRIDGYTF. The CDR3 DNA follows: TGTGCCAGCTGCCGCATAGATGGCTACACCTTC.

V usage is TRBV9 and J usage is TRBJ1-2; 7 bases agree with TRBD1. V trimming: 5 bases; J trimming: 8 bases; junction bases outside the gene matches: 12. Per germline, CDR1 SGDLS and CDR2 YYNGEE. CDR3 length equals 14 residues. CDR3: CASRALGQDRGYTF. The CDR3 coding sequence is TGTGCCAGCAGGGCCCTTGGACAGGATCGGGGCTACACCTTC.

V is TRBV29-1 and J is TRBJ1-1; 7 nucleotides line up with TRBD1. The junction had 7 bases not matched to a gene; V was cut back by 8 bases and J by 1 base. This CDR3 comprises 13 residues. The V gene's germline CDR1 is SQVTM and CDR2 ANQGSEA. CDR3 nucleotides: TGCAGCAGTAAACAGGGGTCGAACACTGAAGCTTTCTTT. Its protein product is CSSKQGSNTEAFF.

This clonotype was found a few times. The genes are TRBV19 and TRBJ1-2, with D hard to call. CDR1 and CDR2 from the germline V gene are LNHDA and SQIVND (reference sequence). V was pared by 3 bases and J by 5 bases, with 13 bases between. There are 14 residues in the CDR3. CDR3 DNA: TGTGCCAGTAGTATGGCAGCCCGAGAGTATGGCTACACCTTC. Translated: CASSMAAREYGYTF.

The genes are TRBV19 and TRBJ1-4; 7 bases agree with TRBD1. The J segment lost 3 bases and the V segment lost 3 bases, leaving 7 bases of the junction unmatched. The CDR3 consists of 16 residues. Germline values: CDR1 LNHDA, CDR2 SQIVND (reference sequence). The CDR3 loop is CASSIGQGEANEKLFF. CDR3 in DNA: TGTGCCAGTAGTATCGGTCAGGGGGAAGCTAATGAAAAACTGTTTTTT.

This clonotype was counted ten times or more. The rearrangement joins TRBV7-8 to TRBJ1-5; 11 bases are shared with TRBD1. V lost 5 bases to trimming and J lost 2 bases; unmatched junction nucleotides: 8. In germline, CDR1 is SGHVS, CDR2 FQNEAQ. The CDR3 extends over 17 amino acids. DNA of the CDR3: TGTGCCAGCAGCCTCGGACAGGGGGCATATGGCAATCAGCCCCAGCATTTT. This encodes CASSLGQGAYGNQPQHF. Combining the CDR3 with reference TRBV7-8 and TRBJ1-5 gives the whole variable domain GAGVSQSPRYKVAKRGQDVALRCDPISGHVSLFWYQQALGQGPEFLTYFQNEAQLDKSGLPSDRFFAERPEGSVSTLKIQRTQQEDSAVYLCASSLGQGAYGNQPQHFGDGTRLSIL.

V and J are TRBV20-1 and TRBJ2-2; unclear D gene. V lost 1 base to trimming and J lost 6 bases, with 6 bases between them. Per germline, CDR1 DFQATT and CDR2 SNEGSKA (reference sequence). The length of the CDR3 is 12 residues. Here the CDR3 reads CSARALAGELFF. The CDR3 nucleotides are TGCAGTGCTAGAGCCCTGGCCGGGGAGCTGTTTTTT.

The genes are TRBV20-1 and TRBJ1-2, with D perhaps TRBD1 (5 bases). The V end was cut by 0 bases, the J end by 0 bases, with 14 bases between. The CDR3 contains 16 residues. Per the germline V gene, CDR1 is DFQATT and CDR2 is SNEGSKA (reference sequence). CDR3 bases: TGCAGTGCTAGAGAAATGGGCCGGGGCACTAACTATGGCTACACCTTC. Its translation is CSAREMGRGTNYGYTF.

The V call is TRBV29-1, the J call TRBJ1-4; TRBD1 matches 9 bases. V lost 7 bases and J lost 8; bases outside the gene matches: 5. Germline V lookup: CDR1 SQVTM, CDR2 ANQGSEA. The CDR3 has 12 amino acids. The CDR3 DNA sequence: TGCAGCGCACGGGACAGGGCGGAAAAACTGTTTTTT. This codes for CSARDRAEKLFF.

This clonotype came up many times. The rearrangement uses TRBV7-9 and TRBJ1-6; D call uncertain. Germline values: CDR1 SEHNR, CDR2 FQNEAQ (reference sequence). This CDR3 is 14 amino acids long. The germline V and J ends were trimmed by 1 base and 5 bases, with 6 bases remaining between them. The CDR3 nucleotides read TGTGCCAGCAGCTTAGGAGGAGATAATTCACCCCTCCACTTT. It is translated as CASSLGGDNSPLHF.

This clonotype was counted between two and nine times. This chain uses TRBV27 with TRBJ1-1; D possibly corresponds to TRBD1 (6 bases). Trimming removed 1 base from V and 4 bases from J, with 10 bases in between. The length of the CDR3 is 14 residues. The V gene's germline CDR1 is MNHEY and CDR2 SMNVEV (reference sequence). CDR3 loop: CASSLYRAGTEAFF. DNA of the CDR3: TGTGCCAGCAGTTTATACAGGGCGGGCACTGAAGCTTTCTTT.

This clonotype was detected only a few times. This chain links TRBV12-3 or TRBV12-4 with TRBJ2-5; D unresolved. The V end lost 2 bases, the J end lost 2 bases, and 12 bases lay between the germline ends. The CDR3 consists of 15 residues. This CDR3 reads CASSLSTTEQETQYF. The CDR3 DNA reads TGTGCCAGCAGTTTAAGTACAACGGAGCAAGAGACCCAGTACTTC.

The chain employs TRBV7-9 and TRBJ2-2; 8 bases are a match to TRBD1. Germline loops: CDR1 SEHNR, CDR2 FQNEAQ (reference sequence). This CDR3 contains 13 residues. Trimming removed 5 bases from V and 9 bases from J; junction bases left unmatched: 5. CDR3 sequence: CASSPRQGRELFF. For the CDR3, the DNA is TGTGCCAGCAGCCCTAGACAGGGGCGGGAGCTGTTTTTT. Full variable domain (rest looked up from reference TRBV7-9 and TRBJ2-2): DTGVSQNPRHKITKRGQNVTFRCDPISEHNRLYWYRQTLGQGPEFLTYFQNEAQLEKSRLLSDRFSAERPKGSFSTLEIQRTEQGDSAMYLCASSPRQGRELFFGEGSRLTVL.

Regarding this clonotype: A read error is possible here, since a much larger clone lies one base away. This chain links TRBV7-8 with TRBJ1-3, with TRBD1 identical over 7 bases. The germline CDR1 and CDR2 sequences are SGHVS and FQNEAQ. This CDR3 comprises 14 residues. The CDR3 spells CASSSTGAGNTIHF. CDR3 in DNA: TGTGCCAGCAGCTCAACAGGGGCTGGAAACACCATACATTTT.

This clonotype occurred a few times. The chain has TRBV7-8 and TRBJ2-5; D is possibly TRBD1 (5 bases). Germline assignment: CDR1 SGHVS and CDR2 FQNEAQ. Trimming removed 5 bases at V and 2 bases at J, with 12 bases between. This CDR3 comprises 14 residues. CDR3 region: CASSQGDRQETQYF. CDR3 DNA: TGTGCCAGCAGCCAAGGTGACAGACAAGAGACCCAGTACTTC.